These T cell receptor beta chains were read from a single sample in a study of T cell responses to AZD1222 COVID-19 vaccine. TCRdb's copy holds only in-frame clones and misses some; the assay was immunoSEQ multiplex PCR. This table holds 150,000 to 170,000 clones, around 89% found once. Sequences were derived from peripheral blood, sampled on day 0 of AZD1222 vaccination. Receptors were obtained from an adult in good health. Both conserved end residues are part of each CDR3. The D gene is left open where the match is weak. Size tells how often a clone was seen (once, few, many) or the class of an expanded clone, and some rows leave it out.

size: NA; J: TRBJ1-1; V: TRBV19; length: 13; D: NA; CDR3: CASSILRNTEAFF; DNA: TGTGCCAGTAGTATCCTCAGGAACACTGAAGCTTTCTTT
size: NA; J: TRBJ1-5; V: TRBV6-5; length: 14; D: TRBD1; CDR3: CASGRQGTNQPQHF; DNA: TGTGCCAGCGGAAGACAGGGGACCAATCAGCCCCAGCATTTT
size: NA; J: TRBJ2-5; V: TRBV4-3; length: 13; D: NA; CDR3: CASSLTVQETQYF; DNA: TGCGCCAGCAGCCTAACGGTGCAAGAGACCCAGTACTTC
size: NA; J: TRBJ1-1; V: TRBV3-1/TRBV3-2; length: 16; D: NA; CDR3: CASSAPTIKRDTEAFF; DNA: TGTGCCAGCAGCGCACCTACTATAAAGCGGGACACTGAAGCTTTCTTT
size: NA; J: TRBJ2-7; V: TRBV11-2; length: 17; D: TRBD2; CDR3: CASSRGLAGGGTYEQYF; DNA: TGTGCCAGCAGCCGTGGACTAGCGGGGGGGGGCACCTACGAGCAGTACTTC
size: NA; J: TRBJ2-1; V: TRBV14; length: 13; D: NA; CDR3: CASSQGRLDEQFF; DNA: TGTGCCAGCAGCCAGGGCAGATTGGATGAGCAGTTCTTC
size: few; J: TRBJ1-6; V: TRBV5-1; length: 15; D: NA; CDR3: CASSLGQFVNSPLHF; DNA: TGCGCCAGCAGCTTGGGACAGTTTGTTAATTCACCCCTCCACTTT
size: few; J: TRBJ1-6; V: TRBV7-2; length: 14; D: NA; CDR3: CASSLEGSVPALHF; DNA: TGTGCCAGCAGCTTAGAAGGCAGCGTCCCGGCCCTCCACTTT
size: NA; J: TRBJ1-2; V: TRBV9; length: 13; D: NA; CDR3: CASSQLGGNGYTF; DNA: TGTGCCAGCAGCCAGTTGGGGGGGAATGGCTACACCTTC
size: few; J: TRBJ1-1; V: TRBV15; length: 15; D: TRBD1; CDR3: CATSVAGQGNTEAFF; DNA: TGTGCCACCAGCGTAGCTGGACAGGGAAACACTGAAGCTTTCTTT
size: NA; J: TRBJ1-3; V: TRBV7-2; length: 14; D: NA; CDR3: CASSLGGWGNTIYF; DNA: TGTGCCAGCAGCCTCGGGGGGTGGGGAAACACCATATATTTT
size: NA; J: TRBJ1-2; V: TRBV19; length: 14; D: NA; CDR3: CASSQQWGDYGYTF; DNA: TGTGCCAGTAGCCAACAATGGGGGGACTATGGCTACACCTTC
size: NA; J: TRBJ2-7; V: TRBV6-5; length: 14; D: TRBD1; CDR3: CASKGGQLPLGQYF; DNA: TGTGCCAGCAAAGGGGGACAGCTACCCCTCGGGCAGTACTTC
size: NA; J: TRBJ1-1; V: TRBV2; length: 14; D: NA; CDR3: CASTIRTVNTEAFF; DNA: TGTGCCAGCACCATAAGGACGGTGAACACTGAAGCTTTCTTT
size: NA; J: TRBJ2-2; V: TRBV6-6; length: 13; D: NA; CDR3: CASSIVRAGELFF; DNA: TGTGCCAGCAGTATTGTTAGGGCCGGGGAGCTGTTTTTT
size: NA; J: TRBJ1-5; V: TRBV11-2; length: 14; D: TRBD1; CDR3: CASSATGGLQPQHF; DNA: TGTGCCAGCAGCGCAACAGGGGGCTTACAGCCCCAGCATTTT
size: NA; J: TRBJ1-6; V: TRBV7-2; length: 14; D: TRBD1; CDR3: CASSPRQGSLPLHF; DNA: TGTGCCAGCAGTCCCCGACAGGGGTCGCTTCCCCTCCACTTT
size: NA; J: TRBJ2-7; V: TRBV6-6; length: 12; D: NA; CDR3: CASSYSGGEQYF; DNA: TGTGCCAGCAGTTACTCGGGGGGCGAGCAGTACTTC
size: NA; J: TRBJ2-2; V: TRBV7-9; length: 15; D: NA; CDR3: CASSLRQINTGELFF; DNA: TGTGCCAGCAGCCTTCGGCAGATTAACACCGGGGAGCTGTTTTTT
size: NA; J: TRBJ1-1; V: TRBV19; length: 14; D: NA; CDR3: CASSMGVANTEAFF; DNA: TGTGCCAGTAGTATGGGTGTGGCGAACACTGAAGCTTTCTTT
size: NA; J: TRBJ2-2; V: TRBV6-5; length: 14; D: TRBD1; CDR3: CASRRQGAAGELFF; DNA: TGTGCCAGCAGGAGACAGGGGGCAGCCGGGGAGCTGTTTTTT
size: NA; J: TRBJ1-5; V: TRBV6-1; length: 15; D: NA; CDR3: CASSEQGKEDQPQHF; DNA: TGTGCCAGCAGTGAACAGGGAAAGGAAGATCAGCCCCAGCATTTT
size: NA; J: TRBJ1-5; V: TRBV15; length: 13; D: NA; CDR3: CATSGGPDQPQHF; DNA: TGTGCCACCAGCGGAGGGCCCGATCAGCCCCAGCATTTT
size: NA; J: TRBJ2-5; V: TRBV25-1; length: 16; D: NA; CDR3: CASSSGLVDGKETQYF; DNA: TGTGCCAGCAGTTCCGGCCTAGTCGACGGAAAAGAGACCCAGTACTTC
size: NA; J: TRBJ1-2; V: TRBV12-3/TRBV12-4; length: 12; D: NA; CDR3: CASTPQGGGYTF; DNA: TGTGCCAGCACTCCTCAGGGTGGTGGCTACACCTTC
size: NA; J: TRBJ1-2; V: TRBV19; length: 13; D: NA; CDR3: CASSTGTSWGYTF; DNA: TGTGCCAGTAGTACCGGAACCTCGTGGGGCTACACCTTC
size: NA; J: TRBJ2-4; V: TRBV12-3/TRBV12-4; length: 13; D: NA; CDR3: CASGGLAKNIQYF; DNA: TGTGCCAGCGGAGGGTTAGCCAAAAACATTCAGTACTTC
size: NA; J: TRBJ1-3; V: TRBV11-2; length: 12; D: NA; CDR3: CASSDQGYTIYF; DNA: TGTGCCAGCAGCGATCAGGGATACACCATATATTTT
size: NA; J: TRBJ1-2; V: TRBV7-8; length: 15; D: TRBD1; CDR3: CASSPHTDRDYGYTF; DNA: TGTGCCAGCAGCCCCCATACAGACAGGGATTATGGCTACACCTTC
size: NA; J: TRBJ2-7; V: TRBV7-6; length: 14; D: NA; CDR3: CASSLEAGPYEQYF; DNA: TGTGCCAGCAGCTTAGAGGCGGGGCCCTACGAGCAGTACTTC
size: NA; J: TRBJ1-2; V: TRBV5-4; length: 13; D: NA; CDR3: CASSSQGLGGYTF; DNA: TGTGCCAGCAGCTCCCAGGGCCTCGGTGGCTACACCTTC
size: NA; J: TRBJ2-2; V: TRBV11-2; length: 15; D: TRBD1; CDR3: CASSLAGGASGELFF; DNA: TGTGCCAGCAGCCTGGCAGGGGGCGCTTCCGGGGAGCTGTTTTTT
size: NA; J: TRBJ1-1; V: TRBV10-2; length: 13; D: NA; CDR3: CASSESMAGEAFF; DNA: TGCGCCAGCAGTGAGTCCATGGCTGGGGAAGCTTTCTTT
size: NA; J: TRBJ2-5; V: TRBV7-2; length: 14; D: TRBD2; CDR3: CASRSGGALKTQYF; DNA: TGTGCCAGCAGGAGCGGGGGGGCCCTAAAGACCCAGTACTTC
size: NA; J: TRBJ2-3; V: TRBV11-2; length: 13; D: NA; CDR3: CASSLQQTDTQYF; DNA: TGTGCCAGCAGCTTACAACAAACAGATACGCAGTATTTT
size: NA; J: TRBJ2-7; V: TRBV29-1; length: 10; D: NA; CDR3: CSPQGHEQYF; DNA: TGCAGCCCACAGGGTCACGAGCAGTACTTC
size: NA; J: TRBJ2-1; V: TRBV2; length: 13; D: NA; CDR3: CASRIGANNEQFF; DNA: TGTGCCAGCAGGATAGGGGCGAACAATGAGCAGTTCTTC
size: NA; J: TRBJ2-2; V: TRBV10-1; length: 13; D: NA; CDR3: CASSEHSVGELFF; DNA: TGCGCCAGCAGTGAGCACAGCGTTGGGGAGCTGTTTTTT
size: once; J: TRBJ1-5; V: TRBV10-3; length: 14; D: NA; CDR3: CAISEGITGQPQHF; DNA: TGTGCCATCAGTGAAGGGATCACGGGCCAGCCCCAGCATTTT
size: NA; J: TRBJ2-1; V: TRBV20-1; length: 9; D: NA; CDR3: CTSGNEQFF; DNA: TGCACATCGGGCAATGAGCAGTTCTTC
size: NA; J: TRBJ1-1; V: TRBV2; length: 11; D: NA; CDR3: CASIRGGPAFF; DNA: TGTGCCAGCATTCGGGGGGGCCCAGCTTTCTTT
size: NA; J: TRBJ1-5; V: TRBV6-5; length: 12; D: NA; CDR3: CASCRLGQPQHF; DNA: TGTGCCAGCTGCAGACTCGGTCAGCCCCAGCATTTT
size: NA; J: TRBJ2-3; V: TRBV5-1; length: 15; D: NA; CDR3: CASSQLGVSTDTQYF; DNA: TGCGCCAGCAGCCAGCTGGGGGTTAGCACAGATACGCAGTATTTT
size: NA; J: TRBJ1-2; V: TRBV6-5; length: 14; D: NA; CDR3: CASSYSAAFYGYTF; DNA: TGTGCCAGCAGTTACTCGGCGGCATTCTATGGCTACACCTTC
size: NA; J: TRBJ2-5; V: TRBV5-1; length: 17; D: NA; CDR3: CASSLRSSGAVRETQYF; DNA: TGCGCCAGCAGCTTGAGATCGTCGGGGGCCGTCCGGGAGACCCAGTACTTC
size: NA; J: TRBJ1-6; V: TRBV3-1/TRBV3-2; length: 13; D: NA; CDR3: CASSRGVGSPLHF; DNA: TGTGCCAGCAGCCGAGGGGTTGGGTCACCCCTCCACTTT
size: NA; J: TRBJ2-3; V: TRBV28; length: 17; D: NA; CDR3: CASSSTPPRLGTDTQYF; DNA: TGTGCCAGCAGTTCGACTCCCCCCCGGCTGGGCACAGATACGCAGTATTTT